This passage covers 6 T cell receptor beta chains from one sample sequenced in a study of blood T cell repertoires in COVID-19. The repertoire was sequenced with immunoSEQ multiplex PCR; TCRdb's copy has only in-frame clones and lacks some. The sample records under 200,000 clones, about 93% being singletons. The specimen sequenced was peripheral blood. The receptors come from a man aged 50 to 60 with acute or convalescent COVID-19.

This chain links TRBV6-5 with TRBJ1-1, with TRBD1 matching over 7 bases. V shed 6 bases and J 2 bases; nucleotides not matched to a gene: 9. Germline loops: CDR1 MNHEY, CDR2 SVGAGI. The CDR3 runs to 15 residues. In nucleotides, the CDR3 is TGTGCCAGCAGACGGATAGGGACAGTTAACACTGAAGCTTTCTTT. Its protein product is CASRRIGTVNTEAFF.

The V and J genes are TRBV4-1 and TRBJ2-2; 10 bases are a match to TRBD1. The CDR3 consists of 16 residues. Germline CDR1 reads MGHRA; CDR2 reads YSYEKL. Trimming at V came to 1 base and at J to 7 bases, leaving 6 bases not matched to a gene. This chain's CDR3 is CASSQVGTGVGGELFF. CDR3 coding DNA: TGCGCCAGCAGCCAAGTCGGGACAGGGGTAGGCGGGGAGCTGTTTTTT.

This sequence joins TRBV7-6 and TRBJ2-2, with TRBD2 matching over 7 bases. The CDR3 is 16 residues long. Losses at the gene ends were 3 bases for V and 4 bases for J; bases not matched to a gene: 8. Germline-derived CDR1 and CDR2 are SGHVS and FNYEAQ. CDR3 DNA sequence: TGTGCCAGCAGCTTGATGGGGACTACCAGCACCGGGGAGCTGTTTTTT. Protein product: CASSLMGTTSTGELFF.

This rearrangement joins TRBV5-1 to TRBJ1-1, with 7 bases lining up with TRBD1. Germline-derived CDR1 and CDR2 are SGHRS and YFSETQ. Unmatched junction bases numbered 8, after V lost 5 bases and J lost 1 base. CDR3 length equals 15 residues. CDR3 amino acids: CASRGGTGANTEAFF. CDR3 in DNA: TGCGCCAGCAGGGGGGGAACAGGGGCGAACACTGAAGCTTTCTTT.

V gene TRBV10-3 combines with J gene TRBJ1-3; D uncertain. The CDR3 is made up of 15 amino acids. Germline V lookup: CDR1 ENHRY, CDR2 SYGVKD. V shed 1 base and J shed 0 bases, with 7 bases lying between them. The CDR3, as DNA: TGTGCCATCAGTGAGTATGAGTACTCTGGAAACACCATATATTTT. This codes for CAISEYEYSGNTIYF.

This CDR3 reads CASSYTVPYGYTF. The DNA for the CDR3 is TGTGCCAGCAGTTACACGGTGCCGTATGGCTACACCTTC. The chain combines TRBV6-2 or TRBV6-3 with TRBJ1-2, with D uncertain. V was clipped by 2 bases and J by 5 bases, with 9 bases between them. Per germline, CDR1 MNHEY and CDR2 SVGEGT. The CDR3 is made up of 13 amino acids.